This T cell receptor (beta chain) comes out of a study of OX40 agonist ivuxolimab in advanced cancers. Study at large: With a range of roughly 23 to 90, age averaged about 59 years, and 75% to 90% were male.

Profiled with immunoSEQ multiplex PCR; TCRdb holds only in-frame clones, not every one. The sample has 70,000 or so clones; about three quarters are singletons. The CDR3 sequence is 14 residues long. The V segment lost 8 bases and the J segment 5 bases; nucleotides outside the gene matches: 11. The germline V gene encodes CDR1 KGHSH and CDR2 LQKENI. General observations from the study: Expanded peripheral T cell antigen specificity was not determined.

With regard to this clone: Its antigen remains unidentified.

This chain joins TRBV18 and TRBJ2-7, with 8 bases aligning to TRBD1. Sample: CD4+ or CD8+ T cells sorted from blood, taken in a trial of the OX40 agonist ivuxolimab. This clonotype was sampled from an adult with an advanced solid tumor such as melanoma, head and neck, liver or kidney cancer. In DNA, the CDR3 is TGTGCCAGCCACAGGGACAGGCTCTCTCACGAGCAGTACTTC. It encodes CASHRDRLSHEQYF.